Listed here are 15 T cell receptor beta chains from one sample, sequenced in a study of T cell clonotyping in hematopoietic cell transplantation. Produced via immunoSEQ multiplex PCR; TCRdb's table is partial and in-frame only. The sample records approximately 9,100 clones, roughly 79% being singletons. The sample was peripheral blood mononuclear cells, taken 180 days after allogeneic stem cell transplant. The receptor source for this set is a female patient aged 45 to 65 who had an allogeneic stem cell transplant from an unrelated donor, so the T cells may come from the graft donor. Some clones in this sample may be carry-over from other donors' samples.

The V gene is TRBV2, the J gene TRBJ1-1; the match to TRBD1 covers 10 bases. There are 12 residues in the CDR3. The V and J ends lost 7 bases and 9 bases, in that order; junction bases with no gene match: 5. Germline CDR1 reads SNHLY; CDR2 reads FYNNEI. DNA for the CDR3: TGTGCCAGCACCCGGGACAGGGGACAAGCTTTCTTT. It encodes CASTRDRGQAFF.

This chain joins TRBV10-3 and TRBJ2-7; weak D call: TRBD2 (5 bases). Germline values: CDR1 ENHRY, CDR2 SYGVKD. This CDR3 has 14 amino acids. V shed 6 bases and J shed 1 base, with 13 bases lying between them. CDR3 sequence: CAISPGIPSYEQYF. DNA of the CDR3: TGTGCCATCAGCCCCGGGATTCCGTCCTACGAGCAGTACTTC.

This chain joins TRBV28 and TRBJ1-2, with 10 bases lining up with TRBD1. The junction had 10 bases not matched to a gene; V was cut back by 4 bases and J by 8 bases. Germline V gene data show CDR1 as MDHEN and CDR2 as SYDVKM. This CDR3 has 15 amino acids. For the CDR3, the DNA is TGTGCCAGCAGTTCTCCTCGACAGGGGGCTAGAGGCTACACCTTC. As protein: CASSSPRQGARGYTF.

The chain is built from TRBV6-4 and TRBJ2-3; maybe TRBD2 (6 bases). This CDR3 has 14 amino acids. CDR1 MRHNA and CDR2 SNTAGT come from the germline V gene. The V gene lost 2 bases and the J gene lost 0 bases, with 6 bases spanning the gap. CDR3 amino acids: CASSDGTSTDTQYF. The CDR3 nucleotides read TGTGCCAGCAGTGACGGGACTAGCACAGATACGCAGTATTTT.

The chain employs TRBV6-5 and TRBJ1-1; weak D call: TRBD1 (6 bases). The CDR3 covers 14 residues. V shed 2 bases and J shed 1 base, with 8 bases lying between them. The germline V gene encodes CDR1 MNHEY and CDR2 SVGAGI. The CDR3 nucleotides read TGTGCCAGCAGTTACCCGGGACAGAACACTGAAGCTTTCTTT. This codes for CASSYPGQNTEAFF.

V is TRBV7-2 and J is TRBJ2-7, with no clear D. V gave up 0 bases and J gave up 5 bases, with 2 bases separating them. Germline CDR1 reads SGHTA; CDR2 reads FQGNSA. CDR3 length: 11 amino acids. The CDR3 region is CASSLAHEQYF. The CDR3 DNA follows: TGTGCCAGCAGCTTAGCCCACGAGCAGTACTTC.

In DNA form, the CDR3 reads TGTGCCAGTAGTCGCTCGACGCTCCAGGTGGGCTACACCTTC. This translates into CASSRSTLQVGYTF. The V and J genes are TRBV19 and TRBJ1-2; D ambiguous. Germline V gene data show CDR1 as LNHDA and CDR2 as SQIVND (reference sequence). The CDR3 is 14 amino acids. V lost 5 bases, J lost 8 bases, and 18 bases lay in between.

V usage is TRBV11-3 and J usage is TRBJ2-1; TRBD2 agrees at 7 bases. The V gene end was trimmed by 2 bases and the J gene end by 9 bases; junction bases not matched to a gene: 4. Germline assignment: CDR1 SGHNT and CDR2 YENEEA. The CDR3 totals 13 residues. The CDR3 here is CASSLTSAGEQFF. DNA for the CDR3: TGTGCCAGCAGCTTAACTAGCGCGGGTGAGCAGTTCTTC.

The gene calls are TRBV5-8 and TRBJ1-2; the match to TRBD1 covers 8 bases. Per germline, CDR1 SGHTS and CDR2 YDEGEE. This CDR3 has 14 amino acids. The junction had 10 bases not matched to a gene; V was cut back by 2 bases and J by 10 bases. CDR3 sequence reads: CASSLSSLQGAYTF. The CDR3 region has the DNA TGTGCCAGCAGCTTATCCTCTCTCCAGGGGGCCTACACCTTC.

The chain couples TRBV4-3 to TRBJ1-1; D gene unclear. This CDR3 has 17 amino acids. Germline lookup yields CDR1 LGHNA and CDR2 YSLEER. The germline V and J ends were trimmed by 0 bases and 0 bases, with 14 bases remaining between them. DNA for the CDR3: TGCGCCAGCAGCCAAGATTTTGCAGGAGTCTTGAACACTGAAGCTTTCTTT. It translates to CASSQDFAGVLNTEAFF.

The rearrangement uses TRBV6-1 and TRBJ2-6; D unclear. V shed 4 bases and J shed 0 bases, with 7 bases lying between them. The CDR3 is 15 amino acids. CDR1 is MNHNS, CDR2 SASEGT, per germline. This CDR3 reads CASSALHSGANVLTF. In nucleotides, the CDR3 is TGTGCCAGCAGTGCCCTTCACTCTGGGGCCAACGTCCTGACTTTC.

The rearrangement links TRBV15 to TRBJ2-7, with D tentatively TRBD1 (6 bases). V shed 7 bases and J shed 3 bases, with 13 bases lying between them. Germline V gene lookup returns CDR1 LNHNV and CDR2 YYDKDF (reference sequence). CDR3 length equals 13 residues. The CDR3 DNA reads TGTGCCACCACGAGGGGGAGCGGCTACGAGCAGTACTTC. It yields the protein CATTRGSGYEQYF. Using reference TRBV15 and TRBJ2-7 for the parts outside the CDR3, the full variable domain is DAMVIQNPRYQVTQFGKPVTLSCSQTLNHNVMYWYQQKSSQAPKLLFHYYDKDFNNEADTPDNFQSRRPNTSFCFLDIRSPGLGDTAMYLCATTRGSGYEQYFGPGTRLTVT.

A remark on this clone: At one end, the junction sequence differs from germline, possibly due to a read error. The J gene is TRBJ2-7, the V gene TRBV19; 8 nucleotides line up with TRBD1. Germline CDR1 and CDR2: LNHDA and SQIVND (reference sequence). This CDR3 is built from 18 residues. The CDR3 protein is CVSSIRQGLAATPYEQYF. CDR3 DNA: TGTGTCAGTAGTATACGACAGGGGCTCGCGGCAACCCCCTACGAGCAGTACTTC.

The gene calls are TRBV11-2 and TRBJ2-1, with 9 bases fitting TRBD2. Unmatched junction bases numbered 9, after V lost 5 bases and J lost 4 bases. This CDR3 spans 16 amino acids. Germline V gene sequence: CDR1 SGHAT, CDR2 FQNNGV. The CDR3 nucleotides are TGTGCCAGCAGCCAAAGTAGCGGGAGACGATACAATGAGCAGTTCTTC. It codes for CASSQSSGRRYNEQFF.

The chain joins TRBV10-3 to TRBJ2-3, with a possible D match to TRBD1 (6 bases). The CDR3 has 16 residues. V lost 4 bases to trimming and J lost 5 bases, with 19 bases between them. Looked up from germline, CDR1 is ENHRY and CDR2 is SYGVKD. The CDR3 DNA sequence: TGTGCCATCAGTGGTGGACAGAGGACCCGGGGAGATACGCAGTATTTT. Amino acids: CAISGGQRTRGDTQYF.